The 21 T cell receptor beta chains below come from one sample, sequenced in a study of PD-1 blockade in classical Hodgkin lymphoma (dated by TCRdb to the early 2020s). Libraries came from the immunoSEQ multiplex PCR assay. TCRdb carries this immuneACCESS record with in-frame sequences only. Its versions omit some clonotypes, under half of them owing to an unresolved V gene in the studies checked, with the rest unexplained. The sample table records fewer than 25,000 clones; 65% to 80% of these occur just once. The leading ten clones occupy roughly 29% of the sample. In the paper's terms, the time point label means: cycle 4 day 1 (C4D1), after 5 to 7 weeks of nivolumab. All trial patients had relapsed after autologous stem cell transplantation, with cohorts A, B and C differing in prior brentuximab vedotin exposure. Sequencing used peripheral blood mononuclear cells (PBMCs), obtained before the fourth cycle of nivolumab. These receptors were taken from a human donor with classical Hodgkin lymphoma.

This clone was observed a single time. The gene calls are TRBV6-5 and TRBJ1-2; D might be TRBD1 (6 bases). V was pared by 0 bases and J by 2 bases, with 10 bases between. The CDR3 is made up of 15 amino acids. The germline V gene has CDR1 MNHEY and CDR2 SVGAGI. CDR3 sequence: CASSYSGTSNYGYTF. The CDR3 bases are TGTGCCAGCAGTTACTCCGGGACATCAAACTATGGCTACACCTTC.

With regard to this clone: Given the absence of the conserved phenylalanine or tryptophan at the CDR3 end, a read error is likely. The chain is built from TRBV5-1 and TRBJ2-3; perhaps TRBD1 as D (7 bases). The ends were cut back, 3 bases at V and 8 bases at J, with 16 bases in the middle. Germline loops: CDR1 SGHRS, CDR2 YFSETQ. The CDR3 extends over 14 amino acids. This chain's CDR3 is CASSWRTGGGTQYL. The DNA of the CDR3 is TGCGCCAGCAGCTGGAGGACAGGAGGGGGTACGCAGTATCTT.

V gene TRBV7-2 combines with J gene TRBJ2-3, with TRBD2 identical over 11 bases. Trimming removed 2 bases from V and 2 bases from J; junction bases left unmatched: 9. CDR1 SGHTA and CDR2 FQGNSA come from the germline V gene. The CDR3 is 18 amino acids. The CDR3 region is CASSLMISGGGYTDTQYF. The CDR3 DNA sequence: TGTGCCAGCAGCTTAATGATTAGCGGGGGGGGCTACACAGATACGCAGTATTTT.

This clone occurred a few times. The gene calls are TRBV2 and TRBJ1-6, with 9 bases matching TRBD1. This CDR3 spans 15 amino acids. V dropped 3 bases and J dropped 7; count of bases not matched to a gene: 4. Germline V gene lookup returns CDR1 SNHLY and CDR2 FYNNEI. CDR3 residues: CASSEWDRVNSPLHF. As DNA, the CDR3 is TGTGCCAGCAGTGAGTGGGACAGGGTAAATTCACCCCTCCACTTT.

As DNA, the CDR3 is TGTGCCAGCAGCTTATATAGGATGGATCAGCCCCAGCATTTT. This gives the protein CASSLYRMDQPQHF. This chain uses TRBV7-6 with TRBJ1-5; D is unresolved. Trimming removed 2 bases at V and 5 bases at J, with 10 bases between. The germline gives CDR1 SGHVS, CDR2 FNYEAQ. This CDR3 region has 14 residues.

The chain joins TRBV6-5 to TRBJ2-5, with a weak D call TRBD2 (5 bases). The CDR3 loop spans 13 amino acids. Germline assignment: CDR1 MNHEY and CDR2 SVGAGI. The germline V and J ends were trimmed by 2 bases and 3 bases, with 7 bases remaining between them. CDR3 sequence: CASSYLGKETQYF. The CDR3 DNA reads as TGTGCCAGCAGTTACCTCGGGAAAGAGACCCAGTACTTC.

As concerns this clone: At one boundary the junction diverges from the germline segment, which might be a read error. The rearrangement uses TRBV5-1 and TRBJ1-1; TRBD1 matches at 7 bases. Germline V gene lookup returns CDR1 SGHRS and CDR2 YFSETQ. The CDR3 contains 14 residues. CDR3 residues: CASSIDRVGTKAFF. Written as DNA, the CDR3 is TGCGCCAGCAGCATAGACAGGGTGGGCACTAAAGCTTTCTTT.

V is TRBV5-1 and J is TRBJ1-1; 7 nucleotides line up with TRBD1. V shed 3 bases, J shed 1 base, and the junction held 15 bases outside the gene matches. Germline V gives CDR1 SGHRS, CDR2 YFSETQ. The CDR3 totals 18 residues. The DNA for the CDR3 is TGCGCCAGCAGCTGGGGGGCAGGGGCCCGGGACAGGAACACTGAAGCTTTCTTT. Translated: CASSWGAGARDRNTEAFF. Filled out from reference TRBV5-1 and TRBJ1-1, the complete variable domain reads KAGVTQTPRYLIKTRGQQVTLSCSPISGHRSVSWYQQTPGQGLQFLFEYFSETQRNKGNFPGRFSGRQFSNSRSEMNVSTLELGDSALYLCASSWGAGARDRNTEAFFGQGTRLTVV.

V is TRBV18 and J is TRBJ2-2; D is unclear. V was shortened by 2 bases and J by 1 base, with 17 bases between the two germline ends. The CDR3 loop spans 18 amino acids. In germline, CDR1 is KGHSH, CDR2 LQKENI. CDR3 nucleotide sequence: TGTGCCAGCTCACCATCGCTCCGGCAGGCTCGGAACACCGGGGAGCTGTTTTTT. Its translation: CASSPSLRQARNTGELFF. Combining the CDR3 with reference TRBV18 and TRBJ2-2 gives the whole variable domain NAGVMQNPRHLVRRRGQEARLRCSPMKGHSHVYWYRQLPEEGLKFMVYLQKENIIDESGMPKERFSAEFPKEGPSILRIQQVVRGDSAAYFCASSPSLRQARNTGELFFGEGSRLTVL.

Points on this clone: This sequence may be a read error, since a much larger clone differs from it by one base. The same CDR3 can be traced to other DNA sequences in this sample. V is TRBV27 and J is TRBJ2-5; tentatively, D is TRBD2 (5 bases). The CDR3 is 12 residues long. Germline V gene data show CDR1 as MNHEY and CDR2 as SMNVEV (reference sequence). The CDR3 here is CASSGLNETQYF. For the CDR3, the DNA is TGTGCCAGCAGTGGACTTAACGAGACCCAATACTTC.

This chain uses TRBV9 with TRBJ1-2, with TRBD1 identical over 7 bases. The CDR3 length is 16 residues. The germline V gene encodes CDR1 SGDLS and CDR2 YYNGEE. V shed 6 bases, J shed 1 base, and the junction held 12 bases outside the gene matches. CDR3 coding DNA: TGTGCCAGCAACATAGTACCAGGGGGATTTAACTATGGCTACACCTTC. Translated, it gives CASNIVPGGFNYGYTF.

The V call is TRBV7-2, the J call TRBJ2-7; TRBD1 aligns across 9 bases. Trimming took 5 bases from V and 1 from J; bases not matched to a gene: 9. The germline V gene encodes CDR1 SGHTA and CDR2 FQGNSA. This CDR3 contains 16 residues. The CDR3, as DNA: TGTGCCAGCAGCGCCTATGGGACAGGGAAATCCTACGAGCAGTACTTC. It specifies CASSAYGTGKSYEQYF.

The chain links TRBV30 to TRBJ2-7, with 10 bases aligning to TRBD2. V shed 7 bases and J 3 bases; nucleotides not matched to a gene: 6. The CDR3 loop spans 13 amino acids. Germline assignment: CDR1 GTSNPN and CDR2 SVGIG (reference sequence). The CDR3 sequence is CAFLAGGLYEQYF. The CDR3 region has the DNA TGTGCCTTTTTAGCGGGGGGCCTCTACGAGCAGTACTTC.

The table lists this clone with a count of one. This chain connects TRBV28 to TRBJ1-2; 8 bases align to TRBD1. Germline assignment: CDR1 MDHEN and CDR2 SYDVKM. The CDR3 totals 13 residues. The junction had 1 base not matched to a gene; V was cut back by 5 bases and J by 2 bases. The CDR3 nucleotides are TGTGCCAGCAGTCGGACAGGGAACTATGGCTACACCTTC. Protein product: CASSRTGNYGYTF.

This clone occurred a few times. CDR3 sequence reads: CASSLGTGRDEKLFF. CDR3 nucleotides: TGCGCCAGCAGCCTTGGGACAGGGCGAGATGAAAAACTGTTTTTT. The chain is built from TRBV5-1 and TRBJ1-4; 9 bases are a match to TRBD1. Unmatched junction bases numbered 7, after V lost 4 bases and J lost 6 bases. This CDR3 contains 15 residues. CDR1 and CDR2 from the germline V gene are SGHRS and YFSETQ. The variable domain in full, completed from reference TRBV5-1 and TRBJ1-4, reads KAGVTQTPRYLIKTRGQQVTLSCSPISGHRSVSWYQQTPGQGLQFLFEYFSETQRNKGNFPGRFSGRQFSNSRSEMNVSTLELGDSALYLCASSLGTGRDEKLFFGSGTQLSVL.

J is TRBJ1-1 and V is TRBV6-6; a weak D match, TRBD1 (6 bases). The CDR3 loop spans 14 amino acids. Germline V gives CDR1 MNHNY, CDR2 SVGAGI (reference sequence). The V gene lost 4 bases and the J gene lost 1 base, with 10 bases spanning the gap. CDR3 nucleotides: TGTGCCAGCAGTTTAGCGGACAGGAACACTGAAGCTTTCTTT. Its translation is CASSLADRNTEAFF.

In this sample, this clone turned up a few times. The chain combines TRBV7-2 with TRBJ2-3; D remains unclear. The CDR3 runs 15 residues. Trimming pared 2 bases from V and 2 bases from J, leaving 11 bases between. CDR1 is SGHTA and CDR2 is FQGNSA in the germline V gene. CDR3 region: CASSLSPDPTDTQYF. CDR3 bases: TGTGCCAGCAGCTTATCACCCGATCCCACAGATACGCAGTATTTT.

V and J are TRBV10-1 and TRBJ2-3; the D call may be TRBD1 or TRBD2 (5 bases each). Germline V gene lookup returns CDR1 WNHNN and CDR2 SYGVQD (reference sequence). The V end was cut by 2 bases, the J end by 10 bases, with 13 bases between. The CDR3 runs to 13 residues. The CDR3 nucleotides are TGCGCCAGCAGTGAGATCTGGGGACGTGCGCAGTATTTT. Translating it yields CASSEIWGRAQYF.

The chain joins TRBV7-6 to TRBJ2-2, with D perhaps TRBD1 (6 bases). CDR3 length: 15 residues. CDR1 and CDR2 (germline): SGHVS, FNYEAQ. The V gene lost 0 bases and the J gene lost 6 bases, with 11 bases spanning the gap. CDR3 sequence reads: CASSLARGVPGELFF. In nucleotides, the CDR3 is TGTGCCAGCAGCTTAGCCAGGGGAGTACCCGGGGAGCTGTTTTTT.

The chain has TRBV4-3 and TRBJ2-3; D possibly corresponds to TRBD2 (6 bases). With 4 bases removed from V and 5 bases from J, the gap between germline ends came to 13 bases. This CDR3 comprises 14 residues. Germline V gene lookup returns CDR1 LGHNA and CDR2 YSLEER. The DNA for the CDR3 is TGCGCCAGCAGCCCCGGGGGTGAGAGAGATACGCAGTATTTT. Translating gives CASSPGGERDTQYF.

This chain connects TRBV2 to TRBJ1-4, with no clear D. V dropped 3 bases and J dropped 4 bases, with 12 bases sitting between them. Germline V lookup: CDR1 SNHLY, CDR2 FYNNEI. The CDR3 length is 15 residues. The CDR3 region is CASSDGRTYNEKLFF. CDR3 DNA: TGTGCCAGCAGTGATGGCAGGACCTATAATGAAAAACTGTTTTTT.